A selection of T cell receptor beta chains follows, all from one sample in a study of T cells after posttransplantation cyclophosphamide. Produced via immunoSEQ multiplex PCR; TCRdb's table is partial and in-frame only. The data show 6,500 to 8,000 clones, none appearing only once, with approximately 5.6% held by the ten largest. Sequences were derived from PBMCs, sampled after an allogeneic stem cell transplant with post-transplant cyclophosphamide. Source of these receptors: a young adult male patient who received an allogeneic stem cell transplant from an unrelated donor, was CMV-positive, and had acute and chronic GVHD. Some of the T cells might come from the graft donor. CDR3s include the opening cysteine and the closing phenylalanine or tryptophan. A D gene is named only where the DNA matches it firmly. Sizes are listed as once, few or many counts, or a class when the clone is expanded.

D: TRBD1
V: TRBV11-3
J: TRBJ1-4
size: medium-sized
CDR3: CASSLRDSAEKLFF
DNA: TGTGCCAGCAGCTTAAGGGACAGTGCTGAAAAACTGTTTTTT

D: TRBD1
V: TRBV27
J: TRBJ2-2
size: many
CDR3: CASSLSGQANTGELFF
DNA: TGTGCCAGCAGTTTGTCCGGACAGGCGAACACCGGGGAGCTGTTTTTT

D: -
V: TRBV11-2
J: TRBJ2-7
size: many
CDR3: CASSPRGGESYEQYF
DNA: TGTGCCAGCAGCCCTAGGGGGGGAGAGAGCTACGAGCAGTACTTC

D: -
V: TRBV6-1
J: TRBJ1-2
size: many
CDR3: CASSGRVSYGYTF
DNA: TGTGCCAGCAGTGGCCGGGTCTCCTATGGCTACACCTTC

D: -
V: TRBV5-1
J: TRBJ1-2
size: medium-sized
CDR3: CASSLLGSGYGYTF
DNA: TGCGCCAGCAGCTTGCTAGGGAGCGGCTATGGCTACACCTTC

D: -
V: TRBV4-3
J: TRBJ1-4
size: medium-sized
CDR3: CASSRDEAEKLFF
DNA: TGCGCCAGCAGCCGAGACGAGGCTGAAAAACTGTTTTTT

D: -
V: TRBV30
J: TRBJ1-1
size: many
CDR3: CAWSLRSGLRNTEAFF
DNA: TGTGCCTGGAGTTTGCGCTCGGGACTCCGAAACACTGAAGCTTTCTTT

D: TRBD1
V: TRBV11-2
J: TRBJ1-1
size: many
CDR3: CASSLDGQGVVTEAFF
DNA: TGTGCCAGCAGCTTAGATGGACAGGGAGTAGTCACTGAAGCTTTCTTT

D: TRBD2
V: TRBV2
J: TRBJ2-6
size: many
CDR3: CASSGGRAFSGANVLTF
DNA: TGTGCCAGCAGTGGCGGGAGAGCCTTCTCTGGGGCCAACGTCCTGACTTTC

D: -
V: TRBV7-2
J: TRBJ2-2
size: many
CDR3: CASSLIPGVRGELFF
DNA: TGTGCCAGCAGCTTGATTCCCGGGGTCCGGGGGGAGCTGTTTTTT

D: TRBD2
V: TRBV4-3
J: TRBJ2-3
size: many
CDR3: CASSQESWRGGTDTQYF
DNA: TGCGCCAGCAGCCAAGAAAGCTGGCGGGGGGGCACAGATACGCAGTATTTT

D: -
V: TRBV11-3
J: TRBJ1-2
size: many
CDR3: CASSLVGSGLYGYTF
DNA: TGTGCCAGCAGCTTAGTCGGTTCAGGGCTTTATGGCTACACCTTC

D: -
V: TRBV4-1
J: TRBJ1-3
size: medium-sized
CDR3: CASSHPYLSGNTIYF
DNA: TGCGCCAGCAGCCATCCCTACCTCTCTGGAAACACCATATATTTT

D: -
V: TRBV5-1
J: TRBJ2-7
size: many
CDR3: CASSATVAGKYEQYF
DNA: TGCGCCAGCAGCGCGACGGTGGCGGGAAAATACGAGCAGTACTTC

D: -
V: TRBV5-4
J: TRBJ1-6
size: few
CDR3: CASSFGRGRGTYNSPLHF
DNA: TGTGCCAGCAGCTTCGGAAGGGGTAGGGGGACGTATAATTCACCCCTCCACTTT

D: -
V: TRBV13
J: TRBJ2-7
size: many
CDR3: CASSSQGWDEQYF
DNA: TGTGCCAGCAGCTCACAGGGTTGGGACGAGCAGTACTTC

D: TRBD2
V: TRBV9
J: TRBJ2-1
size: many
CDR3: CASSVDGGNSYNEQFF
DNA: TGTGCCAGCAGCGTAGACGGGGGGAATTCCTACAATGAGCAGTTCTTC

D: -
V: TRBV11-2
J: TRBJ2-3
size: many
CDR3: CASSLIGDTQYF
DNA: TGTGCCAGCAGCCTTATCGGAGATACGCAGTATTTT

D: TRBD2
V: TRBV4-1
J: TRBJ2-5
size: medium-sized
CDR3: CASSQGRGLAGGGETQYF
DNA: TGCGCCAGCAGCCAAGGAAGAGGGCTAGCGGGAGGGGGAGAGACCCAGTACTTC

D: TRBD1
V: TRBV14
J: TRBJ1-2
size: large
CDR3: CASRGQGHGYTF
DNA: TGTGCCAGCAGAGGACAGGGACATGGCTACACCTTC

D: -
V: TRBV5-1
J: TRBJ1-4
size: medium-sized
CDR3: CASSPGEGWEKLFF
DNA: TGCGCCAGCAGCCCTGGTGAGGGTTGGGAAAAACTGTTTTTT

D: TRBD1
V: TRBV7-2
J: TRBJ2-7
size: many
CDR3: CASSLAHRGRYEQYF
DNA: TGTGCCAGCAGCTTAGCGCACAGGGGGCGATACGAGCAGTACTTC

D: TRBD2
V: TRBV7-8
J: TRBJ2-5
size: many
CDR3: CASKTGLAGGETQYF
DNA: TGTGCCAGCAAAACGGGGCTAGCGGGGGGAGAGACCCAGTACTTC

D: TRBD2
V: TRBV5-1
J: TRBJ2-2
size: medium-sized
CDR3: CASSLLGLAGGAGELFF
DNA: TGCGCCAGCAGCTTGCTGGGACTAGCGGGGGGCGCAGGGGAGCTGTTTTTT

D: -
V: TRBV19
J: TRBJ2-5
size: many
CDR3: CASSTPLENQETQYF
DNA: TGTGCCAGTAGTACACCCCTTGAGAACCAAGAGACCCAGTACTTC

D: TRBD1
V: TRBV18
J: TRBJ1-2
size: many
CDR3: CASSLDRAANYGYTF
DNA: TGTGCCAGCTCACTTGACAGGGCCGCTAACTATGGCTACACCTTC

D: -
V: TRBV5-1
J: TRBJ2-3
size: medium-sized
CDR3: CASSLQGSGDTQYF
DNA: TGCGCCAGCAGCTTGCAGGGGTCGGGAGATACGCAGTATTTT

D: -
V: TRBV2
J: TRBJ1-5
size: many
CDR3: CASSGGQSRQPQHF
DNA: TGTGCCAGCAGCGGAGGACAGAGTAGGCAGCCCCAGCATTTT

D: -
V: TRBV4-3
J: TRBJ2-4
size: medium-sized
CDR3: CASSRDSGSPNIQYF
DNA: TGCGCCAGCAGCCGCGACTCGGGGTCCCCCAACATTCAGTACTTC

D: TRBD2
V: TRBV5-6
J: TRBJ2-7
size: many
CDR3: CASSSRKNRLAGDEQYF
DNA: TGTGCCAGCAGCTCCCGGAAGAACCGGCTAGCGGGAGACGAGCAGTACTTC

D: -
V: TRBV5-1
J: TRBJ1-4
size: many
CDR3: CASSLGTATNEKLFF
DNA: TGCGCCAGCAGCTTGGGGACAGCAACTAATGAAAAACTGTTTTTT

D: -
V: TRBV7-9
J: TRBJ1-3
size: many
CDR3: CASSLSGPRQGIGNTIYF
DNA: TGTGCCAGCAGCTTATCTGGTCCACGGCAGGGAATTGGAAACACCATATATTTT